The 31 T cell receptor beta chains below were found in one sample sequenced in a study of blood T cell repertoires in COVID-19. Measured with immunoSEQ multiplex PCR; TCRdb has only the in-frame clones, and not every one. The sample includes some 25,000 clones, around 90% of them seen just once. The sample consisted of peripheral blood. All receptors come from a human donor in a cohort sampled during active COVID-19.

The chain has TRBV12-3 or TRBV12-4 and TRBJ1-2, with D hard to call. CDR3 length: 13 residues. Trimming took off 3 bases at V and 5 bases at J, with 10 bases between the two ends. CDR3 in DNA: TGTGCCAGCAGTTTGAGCCTGGTGTATGGCTACACCTTC. The encoded protein is CASSLSLVYGYTF.

This rearrangement joins TRBV7-7 to TRBJ2-2; D might be TRBD2 (5 bases). Trimming left V 2 bases short and J 6 bases short, with 13 bases between. CDR1 and CDR2 from the germline V gene are SSHAT and FNYEAQ (reference sequence). The CDR3 length is 15 residues. The chain's CDR3 is CASSLSPRGPGELFF. The CDR3, as DNA: TGTGCCAGCAGCTTATCCCCTCGGGGTCCCGGGGAGCTGTTTTTT.

The rearrangement uses TRBV9 and TRBJ1-4; maybe TRBD1 (6 bases). The CDR3 has 16 amino acids. Trimming took 0 bases from V and 5 from J, leaving 14 bases between them. The V gene's germline CDR1 is SGDLS and CDR2 YYNGEE. This CDR3 reads CASSVGEGQGNEKLFF. CDR3 sequence (DNA): TGTGCCAGCAGCGTAGGAGAGGGGCAGGGGAATGAAAAACTGTTTTTT.

The rearrangement links TRBV3-1 (or the pseudogene TRBV3-2) to TRBJ1-1, with TRBD1 as a possible D gene (6 bases). Between the trimmed V and J ends, which lost 8 bases and 1 base, there was a span of 14 bases. Germline V CDR1 and CDR2: LGHDT, YNNKEL (reference sequence). The CDR3 consists of 14 residues. The CDR3, as DNA: TGTGCCAGCCTTGCGGGGGCGGGGAACACTGAAGCTTTCTTT. Translated, it gives CASLAGAGNTEAFF.

A note on this clone: Other DNA sequences in the same sample also yield this CDR3. This chain connects TRBV5-6 to TRBJ2-2, with a weak D call TRBD2 (5 bases). The CDR3 has 15 amino acids. V was cut by 0 bases and J by 5 bases, with 11 bases left in between. Germline V gene data show CDR1 as SGHDT and CDR2 as YYEEEE. CDR3 bases: TGTGCCAGCAGCTTGGGTGGGAGCCGGACCGGGGAGCTGTTTTTT. This gives the protein CASSLGGSRTGELFF.

J is TRBJ2-7 and V is TRBV18; TRBD1 is a possible D gene (6 bases). Trimming took 5 bases from V and 4 from J, leaving 15 bases between them. This CDR3 has 14 amino acids. Germline V gene sequence: CDR1 KGHSH, CDR2 LQKENI. In DNA form, the CDR3 reads TGTGCCAGCTCAATGGGGACACCGACTTACGAGCAGTACTTC. As protein: CASSMGTPTYEQYF. Drawing the rest from reference TRBV18 and TRBJ2-7, the complete variable domain is NAGVMQNPRHLVRRRGQEARLRCSPMKGHSHVYWYRQLPEEGLKFMVYLQKENIIDESGMPKERFSAEFPKEGPSILRIQQVVRGDSAAYFCASSMGTPTYEQYFGPGTRLTVT.

The chain joins TRBV7-2 to TRBJ1-1; the match to TRBD1 covers 7 bases. The CDR3 runs to 15 residues. CDR1 SGHTA and CDR2 FQGNSA come from the germline V gene. Trimming at V came to 2 bases and at J to 4 bases, leaving 7 bases not matched to a gene. CDR3 DNA: TGTGCCAGCAGCTTACGCCGTCAGGGGGGCACTGAAGCTTTCTTT. Its translation: CASSLRRQGGTEAFF. The whole variable domain, filled in from reference TRBV7-2 and TRBJ1-1, reads GAGVSQSPSNKVTEKGKDVELRCDPISGHTALYWYRQSLGQGLEFLIYFQGNSAPDKSGLPSDRFSAERTGGSVSTLTIQRTQQEDSAVYLCASSLRRQGGTEAFFGQGTRLTVV.

The chain employs TRBV5-1 and TRBJ2-7, with a weak D call TRBD1 (6 bases). Germline V gene lookup returns CDR1 SGHRS and CDR2 YFSETQ. This CDR3 is built from 15 residues. Trimming left V 7 bases short and J 0 bases short, with 17 bases between. The CDR3 is CASRTEVGSSYEQYF. CDR3 nucleotides: TGCGCCAGCCGGACAGAAGTGGGTAGCTCCTACGAGCAGTACTTC.

The chain uses TRBV7-6 and TRBJ2-7; TRBD2 matches 8 bases. The CDR3 length is 14 residues. J gave up 2 bases and V 8 bases, and 8 bases lay outside the gene matches. From germline, CDR1 is SGHVS and CDR2 FNYEAQ. The DNA of the CDR3 is TGTGCCAGCGGCCCCCGGGGGGGGGCCTACGAGCAGTACTTC. This gives the protein CASGPRGGAYEQYF.

CDR3 in amino acids: CASSQGGGTIHNEQFF. The CDR3 nucleotides are TGCGCCAGCAGCCAAGGAGGCGGGACTATACACAATGAGCAGTTCTTC. The V gene is TRBV4-3, the J gene TRBJ2-1; 7 nucleotides match TRBD2. The CDR3 consists of 16 residues. V lost 1 base, J lost 5 bases, and 8 bases stayed unmatched. Per germline, CDR1 LGHNA and CDR2 YSLEER.

Only one count was recorded for this clone. The chain uses TRBV9 and TRBJ2-1; 12 bases align to TRBD2. This CDR3 region has 16 residues. The J segment lost 8 bases and the V segment lost 4 bases, leaving 10 bases of the junction unmatched. Germline CDR1 SGDLS, CDR2 YYNGEE. DNA for the CDR3: TGTGCCAGCAGCCTCCCAAGGCTAGCGGGAGGGGATGAGCAGTTCTTC. Its translation is CASSLPRLAGGDEQFF.

The rearrangement uses TRBV3-1 (or the pseudogene TRBV3-2) and TRBJ2-1; D perhaps matches TRBD2 (6 bases). Germline V lookup: CDR1 LGHDT, CDR2 YNNKEL (reference sequence). Trimming pared 0 bases from V and 12 bases from J, leaving 18 bases between. The CDR3 has 15 residues. The CDR3 sequence is CASSQEWGGGRRQFF. CDR3 in DNA: TGTGCCAGCAGCCAAGAGTGGGGAGGTGGCCGTCGGCAGTTCTTC.

The chain joins TRBV6-5 to TRBJ1-4; D gene unclear. Trimming removed 4 bases from V and 6 bases from J, with 15 bases in between. The CDR3 contains 15 residues. CDR1 and CDR2 (germline): MNHEY, SVGAGI. DNA for the CDR3: TGTGCCAGCAGTTCGGGAGAACCAATGGATGAAAAACTGTTTTTT. Protein sequence: CASSSGEPMDEKLFF.

The count of this clone is one. The chain has TRBV5-1 and TRBJ2-1; possibly TRBD2 for D (7 bases). The length of the CDR3 is 16 residues. Germline values: CDR1 SGHRS, CDR2 YFSETQ. V gave up 6 bases and J gave up 0 bases, with 16 bases separating them. Here the CDR3 DNA reads TGCGCCAGCAACCCGTTGGCGGGGGCCTCCTACAATGAGCAGTTCTTC. Encoded protein: CASNPLAGASYNEQFF.

The rearrangement uses TRBV6-1 and TRBJ1-6, with TRBD1 identical over 7 bases. Germline CDR1 and CDR2: MNHNS and SASEGT. This CDR3 comprises 12 residues. The ends lost 2 bases at V and 12 bases at J; junction bases unmatched: 1. CDR3 loop: CASSERDRPLHF. In DNA form, the CDR3 reads TGTGCCAGCAGTGAAAGGGACAGACCCCTCCACTTT.

The chain uses TRBV5-1 and TRBJ2-2; TRBD1 matches 8 bases. Trimming took 4 bases from V and 3 from J; bases not matched to a gene: 5. From germline, CDR1 is SGHRS and CDR2 YFSETQ. This CDR3 spans 15 amino acids. The DNA of the CDR3 is TGCGCCAGCAGCCAGACAGGGGACGACACCGGGGAGCTGTTTTTT. Its translation: CASSQTGDDTGELFF.

The genes are TRBV18 and TRBJ2-7; 8 bases agree with TRBD2. Germline assignment: CDR1 KGHSH and CDR2 LQKENI. J gave up 6 bases and V 5 bases, and 6 bases lay outside the gene matches. The CDR3 spans 13 residues. CDR3 region: CASSADAGGEQYF. The CDR3 nucleotides read TGTGCCAGCTCAGCCGACGCGGGGGGCGAGCAGTACTTC. The variable domain in full, with the rest retrieved from reference TRBV18 and TRBJ2-7, is NAGVMQNPRHLVRRRGQEARLRCSPMKGHSHVYWYRQLPEEGLKFMVYLQKENIIDESGMPKERFSAEFPKEGPSILRIQQVVRGDSAAYFCASSADAGGEQYFGPGTRLTVT.

V usage is TRBV11-2 and J usage is TRBJ2-7, with a tentative D call TRBD1 (6 bases). The CDR3 is 14 residues long. Germline V lookup: CDR1 SGHAT, CDR2 FQNNGV. V lost 4 bases and J 3 bases, leaving 13 bases between the germline ends. CDR3 DNA: TGTGCCAGCAGCTCGACCGGGACAAACTACGAGCAGTACTTC. Its translation: CASSSTGTNYEQYF.

A single count supports this clone. The V gene is TRBV5-8, the J gene TRBJ2-2, with D possibly matching TRBD2 (5 bases). Trimming shortened V by 5 bases and J by 3 bases, and 14 bases separated the two germline ends. Germline values: CDR1 SGHTS, CDR2 YDEGEE. CDR3 length equals 15 residues. CDR3 sequence: CASSWGAEYTGELFF. The CDR3 DNA follows: TGTGCCAGCAGTTGGGGAGCGGAATACACCGGGGAGCTGTTTTTT.

This sequence joins TRBV19 and TRBJ1-1; TRBD1 might be the D (6 bases). V lost 3 bases, J lost 7 bases, and 15 bases lay in between. Germline loops: CDR1 LNHDA, CDR2 SQIVND (reference sequence). The CDR3 totals 14 residues. This chain's CDR3 is CASSMRGLPSEAFF. CDR3 DNA: TGTGCCAGTAGTATGCGGGGGCTACCAAGTGAAGCTTTCTTT. The full variable domain, completed using reference TRBV19 and TRBJ1-1, is DGGITQSPKYLFRKEGQNVTLSCEQNLNHDAMYWYRQDPGQGLRLIYYSQIVNDFQKGDIAEGYSVSREKKESFPLTVTSAQKNPTAFYLCASSMRGLPSEAFFGQGTRLTVV.

The gene calls are TRBV7-9 and TRBJ1-6; D unclear. The CDR3 length is 13 residues. Trimming removed 3 bases at V and 9 bases at J, with 9 bases between. CDR1 is SEHNR and CDR2 is FQNEAQ in the germline V gene (reference sequence). The CDR3 nucleotides read TGTGCCAGCAGCTTGGCGGTCGGTTCACCCCTCCACTTT. The encoded protein is CASSLAVGSPLHF.

This chain uses TRBV6-5 with TRBJ1-5; D is perhaps TRBD1 (6 bases). V lost 5 bases and J 7 bases, leaving 18 bases between the germline ends. The V gene's germline CDR1 is MNHEY and CDR2 SVGAGI. The CDR3 consists of 15 residues. The CDR3 is CASSQTGGVGQPQHF. CDR3 bases: TGTGCCAGCAGTCAGACAGGCGGCGTGGGACAGCCCCAGCATTTT.

The chain has TRBV6-4 and TRBJ2-3; 9 nucleotides align to TRBD2. Losses at the gene ends were 4 bases for V and 4 bases for J; bases not matched to a gene: 12. This CDR3 is 17 amino acids long. Germline V CDR1 and CDR2: MRHNA, SNTAGT. CDR3 bases: TGTGCCAGCAGTGTTGGCGGGGGGGCCGTAATGGCAGATACGCAGTATTTT. It specifies CASSVGGGAVMADTQYF.

The gene calls are TRBV27 and TRBJ2-6; 8 nucleotides match TRBD1. The CDR3 spans 16 residues. V shed 5 bases and J 2 bases; nucleotides not matched to a gene: 5. Germline CDR1 MNHEY, CDR2 SMNVEV (reference sequence). The CDR3 DNA follows: TGTGCCAGCAGTGCAAACAGGGGGGCTGGGGCCAACGTCCTGACTTTC. It encodes CASSANRGAGANVLTF.

The rearrangement uses TRBV28 and TRBJ1-2; D is uncertain. The germline CDR1 and CDR2 sequences are MDHEN and SYDVKM. The length of the CDR3 is 12 residues. V lost 5 bases, J lost 8 bases, and 12 bases lay in between. CDR3 bases: TGTGCCAGCAGTCTACCCGCGAGGGGCTACACCTTC. Translated, it gives CASSLPARGYTF.

This clone was counted a single time. This sequence joins TRBV2 and TRBJ1-5; unclear D gene. CDR3 size: 14 residues. V lost 4 bases to trimming and J lost 4 bases, with 11 bases between them. Germline V gives CDR1 SNHLY, CDR2 FYNNEI. In nucleotides, the CDR3 is TGTGCCAGCAGTGTCGAAAGAGGAAATCAGCCCCAGCATTTT. This translates into CASSVERGNQPQHF.

The chain joins TRBV28 to TRBJ1-2; possibly TRBD1 for D (6 bases). V lost 2 bases and J lost 7, with 17 bases in between. The CDR3 extends over 15 amino acids. Germline CDR1 and CDR2: MDHEN and SYDVKM. CDR3 protein: CASSLQGPEGGGYTF. In DNA form, the CDR3 reads TGTGCCAGCAGTTTACAGGGGCCAGAAGGAGGTGGCTACACCTTC.

The chain combines TRBV29-1 with TRBJ1-2; TRBD1 matches 8 bases. The CDR3 contains 11 residues. The germline V gene encodes CDR1 SQVTM and CDR2 ANQGSEA. After removal of 7 bases from V and 4 bases from J, the junction contained 2 bases not matched to a gene. CDR3 sequence (DNA): TGCAGCGCCGGACAGGGCTATGGCTACACCTTC. It yields the protein CSAGQGYGYTF.

J is TRBJ2-5 and V is TRBV3-1 (or the pseudogene TRBV3-2); TRBD2 aligns across 11 bases. Looked up from germline, CDR1 is LGHDT and CDR2 is YNNKEL (reference sequence). V lost 0 bases to trimming and J lost 7 bases; unmatched junction nucleotides: 10. This CDR3 region has 17 residues. Here the CDR3 reads CASSQDPTSGASGTQYF. CDR3 in DNA: TGTGCCAGCAGCCAAGATCCGACTAGCGGGGCCTCGGGGACCCAGTACTTC.

This clone was picked up one time. V is TRBV7-2 and J is TRBJ2-1, with 9 bases that match TRBD1. Germline trimming cut 4 bases from V and 4 bases from J; bases unmatched to any gene: 5. Germline V gives CDR1 SGHTA, CDR2 FQGNSA. CDR3 length: 15 residues. Here the CDR3 reads CASSSGTGSYNEQFF. As DNA, the CDR3 is TGTGCCAGCAGCTCCGGGACAGGGTCTTACAATGAGCAGTTCTTC.

The chain joins TRBV12-3 or TRBV12-4 to TRBJ1-1, with D hard to call. The CDR3 has 13 amino acids. With 6 bases removed from V and 0 bases from J, the gap between germline ends came to 8 bases. The CDR3 DNA is TGTGCCAGCAGAATTTCGGTGAACACTGAAGCTTTCTTT. Encoded protein: CASRISVNTEAFF.